This T cell receptor beta chain was profiled in a study of OX40 agonist ivuxolimab in advanced cancers. Overall study results and limits: On average, CD8+ T cells showed a greater number of expanded clones than CD4+. Partly responding patients at 0.1-3.0 mg/kg showed some of the smallest clonal expansion.

Using immunoSEQ multiplex PCR, the repertoire was profiled, and TCRdb retains in-frame clones only, with some absent. The sample contains about 52,000 clones, about 84% of which appear only once. As regards this clone: Its antigen is not identified.

CDR1 is ENHRY and CDR2 is SYGVKD in the germline V gene. The V gene lost 4 bases and the J gene lost 2 bases, with 3 bases spanning the gap. This CDR3 region has 13 residues. Sample: CD4+ or CD8+ T cells sorted from blood, taken in a trial of the OX40 agonist ivuxolimab. The chain uses TRBV10-3 and TRBJ2-6; D gene ambiguous. This receptor was obtained from an adult with an advanced solid tumor such as melanoma, head and neck, liver or kidney cancer. The CDR3 reads CAISVPGANVLTF. The CDR3 coding sequence is TGTGCCATCAGTGTTCCTGGGGCCAACGTCCTGACTTTC.